The source of this T cell receptor (beta chain) is a study of cytotoxic CD8 clonotypes in ibrutinib-treated CLL (dated by TCRdb to 2020 to 2023). For context, the study as a whole: In this cohort, around 15 patients were treatment-naive and 11 to 12 were relapsed/refractory, while roughly 18 had unmutated IGHV. Responses were partial in around 25 patients and complete in 2; after median about 68 months follow-up, roughly 14 stayed in remission and about twelve progressed. Response samples were taken after a median of approximately 13 months on treatment, ranging from about 6 to 40 months. On average, each sample had approximately 260,000 productive templates and under 95,000 productive rearrangements. Of the 80 to 95 participants in the trial, about 25 had longitudinal samples available. Cryopreserved peripheral blood mononuclear cells were collected before treatment, at response, and at either disease progression or sustained remission. Patients were still on ibrutinib when every remission and progressive disease sample was collected. What the study reported, not specific to this receptor: Public clonotypes were rare and either shrank or stayed stable during treatment, and the rise in clonality at ibrutinib response reflected expansion of private clonotypes. Lymph node repertoires were not examined, and the timing of sampling was not matched between patients in sustained remission and those whose disease progressed. At baseline, clonality was higher than in age-matched healthy donors and showed a strong correlation with circulating CD8+ T-cell counts. Clonality rose at ibrutinib response, remained stable during sustained remission, and dropped back toward baseline at progression.

The CDR3 runs 14 residues from the cysteine to the phenylalanine. Only the CDR3 region is kept as DNA, spanning 42 bases read in frame from base 1. Sequences LNHDA (CDR1) and SQIVND (CDR2) are obtained from the germline V gene (reference sequence). V was cut back by 4 bases and J by 5 bases, leaving a gap of 14 bases between them. The time point label on this specimen signifies: about a year on ibrutinib. For TCR beta library preparation, about 2 micrograms of genomic DNA was extracted from cryopreserved PBMCs. High-throughput TCR beta sequencing was performed on longitudinal blood samples from CLL patients receiving ibrutinib monotherapy. The patients were enrolled in a single-center, open-label phase 2 trial of ibrutinib monotherapy. About this clone itself: Its cognate antigen has yet to be identified. No per-base quality is available; no much larger clone lies one base away.

On a MiSeq, deep resolution sequencing aimed for a depth between 1 in 1 million and 1 in 200,000 T cells, with each clonotype covered around 9.2x on average. The immunoSEQ hsTCRB Kit was used to generate the TCR beta libraries. Per the authors' processing: ImmunoSEQ Data Assistant and ImmunoSEQ Analyzer were used for data analysis, and V, D and J genes were assigned according to IMGT definitions. Clonality, with values ranging from 0 to 1, was calculated as one minus the normalized Shannon entropy of productive rearrangement frequencies. Only overrepresented clonotypes making up at least 0.05% of the repertoire of each patient were included in the public clonotype analysis. Some 13 age-matched healthy donor repertoires from immuneACCESS served as clonality controls. Imported from immuneACCESS, the table was reduced by TCRdb to in-frame sequences with V and J called. These copies leave out some clones; in studies compared against another copy, an unresolved V gene accounts for under half, and the cause of the remainder is not known. From that table come the V and J calls and clone size; the DNA was used to work out D and trimming. The table for this sample lists approximately 100,000 clones; approximately 78% of them were counted only once. The top ten constitute about 29% of the sample.

The chain links TRBV19 with TRBJ1-1, with the D gene not clear enough to name. This TCR was sampled from a human donor with chronic lymphocytic leukemia. The input for sequencing was PBMCs, taken after 12 months of ibrutinib treatment. The sequenced DNA is TGTGCCAGTAGTAGCCCCCCAGTCCGGACTGAAGCTTTCTTT. It specifies CASSSPPVRTEAFF. Supplemented by the reference TRBV19 and TRBJ1-1 proteins around the CDR3, the complete variable domain is DGGITQSPKYLFRKEGQNVTLSCEQNLNHDAMYWYRQDPGQGLRLIYYSQIVNDFQKGDIAEGYSVSREKKESFPLTVTSAQKNPTAFYLCASSSPPVRTEAFFGQGTRLTVV.